Below are 27 T cell receptor beta chains sequenced from a single sample in a study of blood T cells in healthy people across ages. It was with a sample-barcoded 5' primer and a J-beta primer mix that a second PCR of roughly 7 to 12 cycles was run. Each CDR3 protein is one row after TCRdb ran MiXCR on the 5' RACE reads. Of 550,000 to 700,000 distinct CDR3 sequences in the sample, roughly 28% were seen once. The specimen sequenced was blood. Receptors were obtained from a woman aged 70 to 79 in good health.

The CDR3 nucleotides read TGTGCCACCAGTGATCGGACTCCTACAAAGGCCCAGTACTTC. Translating gives CATSDRTPTKAQYF. The chain combines TRBV24-1 with TRBJ2-5; possibly TRBD2 for D (5 bases). V gave up 3 bases and J gave up 9 bases, with 16 bases separating them. The CDR3 is 14 residues long. Germline lookup yields CDR1 KGHDR and CDR2 SFDVKD.

This clonotype was seen a single time. This chain links TRBV6-5 with TRBJ2-7; maybe TRBD1 (6 bases). The CDR3 has 13 amino acids. Germline loops: CDR1 MNHEY, CDR2 SVGAGI. V was trimmed by 8 bases and J by 2 bases, leaving 13 bases between them. CDR3 residues: CASLEQGAYEQYF. CDR3 DNA: TGTGCCAGCCTCGAACAGGGCGCCTACGAGCAGTACTTC.

There are a few counts of this clonotype. The chain couples TRBV20-1 to TRBJ1-5; TRBD1 matches at 9 bases. The germline V gene has CDR1 DFQATT and CDR2 SNEGSKA (reference sequence). This CDR3 has 14 amino acids. V dropped 6 bases and J dropped 6; count of bases not matched to a gene: 9. This CDR3 is CSALGQGGGQPQHF. The CDR3 DNA is TGCAGTGCCTTGGGACAGGGAGGGGGTCAGCCCCAGCATTTT.

The sample holds a few counts of this clonotype. This chain links TRBV2 with TRBJ2-3; 14 nucleotides line up with TRBD2. V gave up 5 bases and J gave up 8 bases; unmatched junction bases: 12. The CDR3 runs 17 residues. The V gene's germline CDR1 is SNHLY and CDR2 FYNNEI. The CDR3 DNA reads as TGTGCCAGCAGTTCCAACCGACTAGCGGGGGGGCAGGGTACGCAGTATTTT. Translated: CASSSNRLAGGQGTQYF.

The V and J genes are TRBV6-1 and TRBJ1-1, with D unresolved. Per germline, CDR1 MNHNS and CDR2 SASEGT. V was cut by 5 bases and J by 0 bases, with 16 bases left in between. The CDR3 consists of 16 residues. CDR3 amino acids: CASSPPSAALNTEAFF. In nucleotides, the CDR3 is TGTGCCAGCAGTCCCCCAAGCGCCGCGCTGAACACTGAAGCTTTCTTT.

The rearrangement uses TRBV6-5 and TRBJ2-4; D is perhaps TRBD1 (5 bases). Germline V CDR1 and CDR2: MNHEY, SVGAGI. V gave up 0 bases and J gave up 8 bases, with 17 bases separating them. The CDR3 runs 16 residues. CDR3 sequence: CASSYSSPSRGDIQYF. CDR3 coding DNA: TGTGCCAGCAGTTACTCTTCTCCCTCTAGGGGTGACATTCAGTACTTC.

The CDR3 protein is CASSPPSGTRETQYF. DNA of the CDR3: TGTGCCAGCTCACCACCGTCAGGGACCCGAGAGACCCAGTACTTC. The chain uses TRBV18 and TRBJ2-1; the D gene could be TRBD1 or TRBD2 (5 bases each). The J call may be wrong; the DNA end is better matched by TRBJ2-5. The CDR3 extends over 15 amino acids. Germline V lookup: CDR1 KGHSH, CDR2 LQKENI.

The chain has TRBV5-1 and TRBJ2-7; 7 bases match TRBD2. Germline values: CDR1 SGHRS, CDR2 YFSETQ. This CDR3 has 14 amino acids. The J segment lost 4 bases and the V segment lost 6 bases, leaving 10 bases of the junction unmatched. CDR3 protein: CASTQGGTTYEQYF. The DNA for the CDR3 is TGCGCCAGCACCCAGGGTGGGACTACTTACGAGCAGTACTTC.

A few counts support this clonotype. The chain combines TRBV7-9 with TRBJ2-3; no clear D. Per germline, CDR1 SEHNR and CDR2 FQNEAQ (reference sequence). The CDR3 extends over 16 amino acids. Trimming took off 3 bases at V and 4 bases at J, with 17 bases between the two ends. CDR3 in amino acids: CASSFRPSSGPDTQYF. The CDR3 DNA reads TGTGCCAGCAGCTTCAGACCCAGCTCCGGCCCAGATACGCAGTATTTT. The full variable domain, with the rest looked up from reference TRBV7-9 and TRBJ2-3, is DTGVSQNPRHKITKRGQNVTFRCDPISEHNRLYWYRQTLGQGPEFLTYFQNEAQLEKSRLLSDRFSAERPKGSFSTLEIQRTEQGDSAMYLCASSFRPSSGPDTQYFGPGTRLTVL.

This clonotype appeared a few times. The rearrangement uses TRBV5-1 and TRBJ2-5, with 12 bases fitting TRBD2. The end of the DNA is better explained by TRBJ2-1, so the J call may be wrong. CDR1 and CDR2 from the germline V gene are SGHRS and YFSETQ. The CDR3 loop spans 16 amino acids. CDR3 sequence: CASSLGGLAGSDEQFF. For the CDR3, the DNA is TGCGCCAGCAGCTTGGGAGGACTAGCGGGGTCCGATGAGCAGTTCTTC.

The CDR3 here is CSVERGEETQYF. The DNA for the CDR3 is TGCAGCGTTGAACGCGGGGAAGAGACCCAGTACTTC. This chain uses TRBV29-1 with TRBJ2-5, with D maybe TRBD2 (6 bases). Trimming stripped 2 bases from V and 3 bases from J, with 7 bases between. The CDR3 length is 12 residues. The germline CDR1 and CDR2 sequences are SQVTM and ANQGSEA.

This clonotype has just a few counts. This chain connects TRBV4-1 to TRBJ1-2; D is possibly TRBD1 (6 bases). This CDR3 is 15 amino acids long. Looked up from germline, CDR1 is MGHRA and CDR2 is YSYEKL. Trimming pared 1 base from V and 4 bases from J, leaving 13 bases between. The CDR3: CASSQGEQGVYGYTF. CDR3 coding DNA: TGCGCCAGCAGCCAAGGGGAACAGGGAGTCTATGGCTACACCTTC.

This clonotype occurred a few times. This chain connects TRBV3-1 to TRBJ2-2; TRBD2 agrees at 12 bases. CDR1 is LGHDT, CDR2 YNNKEL, per germline (reference sequence). J was trimmed by 10 bases and V by 4 bases; bases with no gene match: 4. The CDR3 length is 14 residues. The CDR3 coding sequence is TGTGCCAGCAGCCCCCCTAGCGGGGGGGCGGAGCTGTTTTTT. This sequence encodes CASSPPSGGAELFF. Full variable domain (missing parts from reference TRBV3-1 and TRBJ2-2): DTAVSQTPKYLVTQMGNDKSIKCEQNLGHDTMYWYKQDSKKFLKIMFSYNNKELIINETVPNRFSPKSPDKAHLNLHINSLELGDSAVYFCASSPPSGGAELFFGEGSRLTVL.

The chain links TRBV11-2 to TRBJ2-3; the D is unclear. Germline V lookup: CDR1 SGHAT, CDR2 FQNNGV. Trimming took 1 base from V and 10 from J, leaving 21 bases between them. The CDR3 loop spans 16 amino acids. The CDR3 is CASSLVAAAGARAQYF. The DNA of the CDR3 is TGTGCCAGCAGCTTAGTGGCCGCTGCCGGAGCCCGGGCGCAGTATTTT.

A few counts support this clonotype. The CDR3 DNA is TGTGCCAGCAGTCCTGACAAAACCTACGAGCAGTACTTC. It is translated as CASSPDKTYEQYF. V gene TRBV12-3 or TRBV12-4 combines with J gene TRBJ2-5; D ambiguous. The better agreement between TRBJ2-7 and the DNA end casts doubt on the J call. CDR3 length: 13 residues.

In this sample, this clonotype turned up once. The CDR3 spells CSSLPTGRETQYF. The CDR3, as DNA: TGCAGCTCCTTACCAACTGGGAGAGAGACCCAGTACTTC. This chain links TRBV29-1 with TRBJ2-5; D perhaps matches TRBD2 (5 bases). The CDR3 loop spans 13 amino acids. Germline CDR1 and CDR2: SQVTM and ANQGSEA. V was shortened by 8 bases and J by 4 bases, with 17 bases between the two germline ends.

DNA of the CDR3: TGTGCCAGCAGCTTAGCGTCAGGGAACCAAGAGACCCAGTACTTC. Translated: CASSLASGNQETQYF. This rearrangement joins TRBV11-1 to TRBJ2-5; TRBD1 is a possible D gene (5 bases). Germline V gene sequence: CDR1 SGHAT, CDR2 FQDESV (reference sequence). The CDR3 spans 15 residues. V was cut by 0 bases and J by 0 bases, with 8 bases left in between.

This clonotype was counted only a few times. Its ends do not fully match the called genes, so a read error is possible. The chain is built from TRBV12-3 or TRBV12-4 and TRBJ2-7, with D unclear. The better agreement between TRBJ2-5 and the DNA end casts doubt on the J call. CDR3 length equals 11 residues. The DNA of the CDR3 is TGTGCCAACAGTCTTGGGGAGACCCAGTACTTC. This translates into CANSLGETQYF.

The chain carries TRBV7-9 and TRBJ1-2, with a tentative D call TRBD1 (6 bases). Germline lookup yields CDR1 SEHNR and CDR2 FQNEAQ (reference sequence). CDR3 size: 11 residues. Trimming pared 10 bases from V and 7 bases from J, leaving 13 bases between. DNA of the CDR3: TGTGCCACCTTCCCCAGGGGTGGCTACACCTTC. This translates into CATFPRGGYTF.

This clonotype was recorded a few times. This chain joins TRBV7-3 and TRBJ2-2, with a possible D match to TRBD2 (6 bases). The germline V gene encodes CDR1 SGHTA and CDR2 FQGTGA. Trimming shortened V by 3 bases and J by 8 bases, and 22 bases separated the two germline ends. The CDR3 is made up of 17 amino acids. DNA for the CDR3: TGTGCCAGCAGCTTCACCCTGGGGCTAGCTGGGACTGGGGAGCTGTTTTTT. Encoded protein: CASSFTLGLAGTGELFF.

This clonotype has only a few counts. The junction differs from germline at one of its ends, possibly a read error. The chain couples TRBV6-1 to TRBJ2-5; weak D call: TRBD1 (7 bases). Per germline, CDR1 MNHNS and CDR2 SASEGT. The CDR3 is 14 residues long. This CDR3 reads CASGDREARGTQYF. Here the CDR3 DNA reads TGTGCCAGCGGTGACAGGGAGGCGCGAGGGACCCAGTACTTC.

The chain employs TRBV15 and TRBJ2-7, with unresolved D. V lost 0 bases and J 3 bases, leaving 3 bases between the germline ends. The V gene's germline CDR1 is LNHNV and CDR2 YYDKDF (reference sequence). This CDR3 is 12 amino acids long. This CDR3 is CATSRDSYEQYF. The CDR3 DNA sequence: TGTGCCACCAGCAGAGACAGCTACGAGCAGTACTTC.

This clonotype was counted only a few times. The chain carries TRBV12-3 or TRBV12-4 and TRBJ1-5; D is unclear. The ends were cut back, 1 base at V and 10 bases at J, with 11 bases in the middle. There are 13 residues in the CDR3. This CDR3 reads CASSLGSNGPQHF. The DNA for the CDR3 is TGTGCCAGCAGTTTAGGCAGCAATGGTCCCCAGCATTTT.

This chain connects TRBV19 to TRBJ2-7; TRBD1 aligns across 9 bases. The CDR3 has 13 amino acids. Per germline, CDR1 LNHDA and CDR2 SQIVND (reference sequence). J lost 2 bases, V lost 10 bases, and 6 bases had no gene match. The CDR3 sequence: CATGGTGTYEQYF. The CDR3 DNA follows: TGTGCCACCGGGGGGACAGGGACCTACGAGCAGTACTTC.

The table lists this clonotype with a few counts. The V and J genes are TRBV12-3 or TRBV12-4 and TRBJ2-5; the match to TRBD1 covers 7 bases. The CDR3 length is 16 residues. Trimming took 5 bases from V and 2 from J; bases not matched to a gene: 11. CDR3 nucleotides: TGTGCCAGCAGTCCTATTTTAGGACAGGTACAAGAGACCCAGTACTTC. Translated: CASSPILGQVQETQYF.

The chain recombines TRBV7-2 with TRBJ2-7, with 7 bases matching TRBD1. Per germline, CDR1 SGHTA and CDR2 FQGNSA. V dropped 1 base and J dropped 3; count of bases not matched to a gene: 6. The CDR3 consists of 15 residues. CDR3 region: CASSLGDSLFYEQYF. The CDR3 region has the DNA TGTGCCAGCAGCTTAGGGGACAGTTTGTTCTACGAGCAGTACTTC.

The sample holds a few counts of this clonotype. The V gene is TRBV20-1, the J gene TRBJ2-3; D may be TRBD2 (5 bases). The CDR3 contains 15 residues. Germline V gene sequence: CDR1 DFQATT, CDR2 SNEGSKA (reference sequence). V was clipped by 0 bases and J by 8 bases, with 18 bases between them. The CDR3 nucleotides read TGCAGTGCTAGAGACCCTCTCGGGGATTTGGTTACGCAGTATTTT. It translates to CSARDPLGDLVTQYF.